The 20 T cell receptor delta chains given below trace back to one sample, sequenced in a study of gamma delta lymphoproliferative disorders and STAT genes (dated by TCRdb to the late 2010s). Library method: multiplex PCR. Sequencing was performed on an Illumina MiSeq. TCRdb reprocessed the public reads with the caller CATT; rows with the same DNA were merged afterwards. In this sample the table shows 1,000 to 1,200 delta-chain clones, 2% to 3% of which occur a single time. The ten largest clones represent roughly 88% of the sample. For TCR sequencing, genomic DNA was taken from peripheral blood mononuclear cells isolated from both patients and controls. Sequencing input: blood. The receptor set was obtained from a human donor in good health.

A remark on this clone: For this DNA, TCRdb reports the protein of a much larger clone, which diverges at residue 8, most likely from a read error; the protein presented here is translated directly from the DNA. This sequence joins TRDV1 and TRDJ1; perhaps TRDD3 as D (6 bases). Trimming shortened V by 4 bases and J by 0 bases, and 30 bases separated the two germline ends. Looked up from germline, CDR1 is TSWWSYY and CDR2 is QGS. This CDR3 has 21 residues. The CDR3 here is CALGGYSGGLSYWAYTDKLIF. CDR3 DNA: TGTGCTCTTGGGGGGTACTCAGGGGGGCTCTCGTACTGGGCGTACACCGATAAACTCATCTTT.

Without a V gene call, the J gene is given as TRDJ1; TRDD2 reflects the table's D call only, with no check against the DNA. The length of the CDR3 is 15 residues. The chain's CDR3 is CASLCLPTLRDKLIF. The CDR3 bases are TGTGCTTCATTGTGCCTTCCTACGTTAAGGGATAAACTCATCTTT.

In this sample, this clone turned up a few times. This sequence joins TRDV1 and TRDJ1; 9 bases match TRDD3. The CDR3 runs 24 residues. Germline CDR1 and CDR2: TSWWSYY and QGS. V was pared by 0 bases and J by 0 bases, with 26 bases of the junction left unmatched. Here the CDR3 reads CALGELRFLYFGVLGDQHTDKLIF. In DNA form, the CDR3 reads TGTGCTCTTGGGGAACTGAGGTTCCTCTACTTTGGAGTACTGGGGGACCAGCACACCGATAAACTCATCTTT.

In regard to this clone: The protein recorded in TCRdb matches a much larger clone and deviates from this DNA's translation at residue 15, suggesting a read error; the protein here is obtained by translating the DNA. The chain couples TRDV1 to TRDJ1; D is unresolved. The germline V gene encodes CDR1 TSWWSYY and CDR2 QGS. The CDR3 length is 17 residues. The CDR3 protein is CALGEPMAHGYTDKPIF. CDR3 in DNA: TGTGCTCTTGGGGAACCGATGGCACATGGGTACACCGATAAACCCATCTTT.

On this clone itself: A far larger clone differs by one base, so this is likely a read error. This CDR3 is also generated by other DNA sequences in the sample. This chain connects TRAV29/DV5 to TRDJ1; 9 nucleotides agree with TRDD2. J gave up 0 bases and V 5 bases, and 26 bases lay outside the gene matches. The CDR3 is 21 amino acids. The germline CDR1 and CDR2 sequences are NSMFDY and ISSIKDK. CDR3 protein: CAAFQRPSYFHWGAHTDKLIF. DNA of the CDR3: TGTGCAGCTTTCCAAAGGCCTTCCTACTTTCACTGGGGAGCCCACACCGATAAACTCATCTTT.

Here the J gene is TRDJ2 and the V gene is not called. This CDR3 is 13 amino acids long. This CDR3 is CACDTGVTAQLFF. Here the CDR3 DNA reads TGTGCCTGTGACACCGGAGTGACAGCACAACTCTTCTTT.

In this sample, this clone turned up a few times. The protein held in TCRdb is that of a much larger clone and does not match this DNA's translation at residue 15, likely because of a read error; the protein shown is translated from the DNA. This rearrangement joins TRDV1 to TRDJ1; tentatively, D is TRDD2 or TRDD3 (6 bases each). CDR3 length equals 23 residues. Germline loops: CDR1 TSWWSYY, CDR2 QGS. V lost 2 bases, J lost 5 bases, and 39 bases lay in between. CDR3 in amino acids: CALGESEVLPLFWGATAEDKLIF. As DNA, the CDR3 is TGTGCTCTTGGGGAATCTGAGGTCCTTCCCCTTTTTTGGGGGGCAACGGCTGAGGATAAACTCATCTTT.

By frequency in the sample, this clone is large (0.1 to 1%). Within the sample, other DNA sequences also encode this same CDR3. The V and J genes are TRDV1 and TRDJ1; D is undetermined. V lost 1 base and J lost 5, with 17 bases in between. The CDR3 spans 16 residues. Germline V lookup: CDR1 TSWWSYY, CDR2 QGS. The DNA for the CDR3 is TGTGCTCTTGGGGAACCTTTTCCCCGAGTAAAGGATAAACTCATCTTT. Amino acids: CALGEPFPRVKDKLIF.

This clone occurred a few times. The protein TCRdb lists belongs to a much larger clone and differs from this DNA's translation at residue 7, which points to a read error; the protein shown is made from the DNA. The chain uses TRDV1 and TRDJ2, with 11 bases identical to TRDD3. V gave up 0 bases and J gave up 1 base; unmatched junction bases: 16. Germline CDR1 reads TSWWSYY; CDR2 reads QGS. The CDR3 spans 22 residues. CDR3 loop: CALGELQPDWGIRMFLTAQLFF. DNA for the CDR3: TGTGCTCTTGGGGAACTTCAACCCGACTGGGGGATAAGAATGTTTTTGACAGCACAACTCTTCTTT.

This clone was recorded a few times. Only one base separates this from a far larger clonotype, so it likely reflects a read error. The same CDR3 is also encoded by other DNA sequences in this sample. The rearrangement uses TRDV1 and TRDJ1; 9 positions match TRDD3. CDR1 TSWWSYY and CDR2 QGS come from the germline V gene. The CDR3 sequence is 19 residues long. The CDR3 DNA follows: TGTGCTCTTGGGGGGCCTCTACTAATACTGGGGGACAACACCGATAAACTCATCTTC. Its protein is CALGGPLLILGDNTDKLIF.

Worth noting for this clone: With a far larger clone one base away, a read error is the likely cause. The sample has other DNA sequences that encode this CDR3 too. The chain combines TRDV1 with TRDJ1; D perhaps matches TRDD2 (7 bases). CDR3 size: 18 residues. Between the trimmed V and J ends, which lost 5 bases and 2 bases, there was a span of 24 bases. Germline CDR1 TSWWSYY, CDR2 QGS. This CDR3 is CALGSELPRGLGTDKLIF. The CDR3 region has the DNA TGTGCTCTTGGGAGCGAGCTTCCTAGGGGTCTGGGGACCGATAAACTCATCTTT.

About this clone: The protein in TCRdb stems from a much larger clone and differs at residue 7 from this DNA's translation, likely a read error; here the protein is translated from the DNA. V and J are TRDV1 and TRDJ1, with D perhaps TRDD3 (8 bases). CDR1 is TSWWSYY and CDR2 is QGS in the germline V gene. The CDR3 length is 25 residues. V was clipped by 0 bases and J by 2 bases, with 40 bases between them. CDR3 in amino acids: CALGELGPFPLPITHWGLITDKLIF. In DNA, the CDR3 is TGTGCTCTTGGGGAACTAGGTCCCTTCCCGCTTCCTATTACCCACTGGGGGCTCATTACCGATAAACTCATCTTT.

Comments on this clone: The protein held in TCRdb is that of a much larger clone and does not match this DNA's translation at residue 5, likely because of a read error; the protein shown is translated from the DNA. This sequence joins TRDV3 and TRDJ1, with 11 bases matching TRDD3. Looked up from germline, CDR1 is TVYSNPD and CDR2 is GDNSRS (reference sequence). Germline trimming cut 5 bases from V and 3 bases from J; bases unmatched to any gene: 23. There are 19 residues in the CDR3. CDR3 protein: CAVRSSRDGWGILADKLIF. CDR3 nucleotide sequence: TGTGCCGTGAGGTCTTCCCGTGACGGCTGGGGGATACTAGCCGATAAACTCATCTTT. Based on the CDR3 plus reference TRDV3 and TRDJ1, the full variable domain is CDKVTQSSPDQTVASGSEVVLLCTYDTVYSNPDLFWYRIRPDYSFQFVFYGDNSRSEGADFTQGRFSVKHILTQKAFHLVISPVRTEDSATYYCAVRSSRDGWGILADKLIFGKGTRVTVEP.

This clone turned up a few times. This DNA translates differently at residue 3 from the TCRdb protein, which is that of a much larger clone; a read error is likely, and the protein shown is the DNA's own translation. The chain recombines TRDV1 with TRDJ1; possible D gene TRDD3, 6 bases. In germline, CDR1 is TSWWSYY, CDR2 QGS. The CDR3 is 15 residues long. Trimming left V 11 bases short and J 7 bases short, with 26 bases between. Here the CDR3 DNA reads TGTGCTATAGTACAGTACTGGGTCCCCGGGTCTAAACTCATCTTT. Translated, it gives CAIVQYWVPGSKLIF.

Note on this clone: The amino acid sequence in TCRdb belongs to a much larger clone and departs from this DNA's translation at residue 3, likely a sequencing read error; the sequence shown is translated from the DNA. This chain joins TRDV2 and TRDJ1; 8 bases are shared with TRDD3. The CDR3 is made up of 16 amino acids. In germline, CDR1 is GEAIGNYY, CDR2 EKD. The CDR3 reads CAYDTAWGNHTDKLIF. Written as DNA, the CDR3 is TGTGCCTATGACACGGCCTGGGGGAACCACACCGATAAACTCATCTTT.

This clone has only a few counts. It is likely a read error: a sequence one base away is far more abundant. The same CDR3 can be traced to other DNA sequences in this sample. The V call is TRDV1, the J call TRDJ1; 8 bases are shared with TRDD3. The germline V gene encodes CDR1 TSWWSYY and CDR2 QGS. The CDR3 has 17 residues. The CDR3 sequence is CALGNPVVGDHTDKLIF. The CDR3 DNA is TGTGCTCTTGGGAACCCCGTGGTGGGGGATCACACCGATAAACTCATTTTT.

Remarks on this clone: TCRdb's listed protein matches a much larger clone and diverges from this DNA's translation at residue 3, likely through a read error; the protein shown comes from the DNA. Here the CDR3 reads CARDTAWGNHTDKLIF. For the CDR3, the DNA is TGTGCCCGTGACACGGCCTGGGGGAACCACACCGATAAACTCATCTTT. This chain joins TRDV2 and TRDJ1, with 8 bases that match TRDD3. The germline V gene encodes CDR1 GEAIGNYY and CDR2 EKD. The CDR3 consists of 16 residues.

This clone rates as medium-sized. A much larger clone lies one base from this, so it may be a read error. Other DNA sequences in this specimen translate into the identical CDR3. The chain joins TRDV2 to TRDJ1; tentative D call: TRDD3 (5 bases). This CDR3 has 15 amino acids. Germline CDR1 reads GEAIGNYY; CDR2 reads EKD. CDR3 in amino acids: CACDTAGPHTDKLIF. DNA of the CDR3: TGTGCCTGTGACACCGCTGGGCCTCACACCGATAAACTTATCTTT.

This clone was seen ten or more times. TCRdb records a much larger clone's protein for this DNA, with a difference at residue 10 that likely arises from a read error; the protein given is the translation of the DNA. CDR3 in amino acids: CALVQYWVPRSKLIF. In DNA, the CDR3 is TGTGCTCTAGTACAGTACTGGGTCCCCAGGTCTAAACTCATCTTT. The chain joins TRDV1 to TRDJ1; D is possibly TRDD3 (6 bases). Per the germline V gene, CDR1 is TSWWSYY and CDR2 is QGS. Trimming took off 9 bases at V and 7 bases at J, with 24 bases between the two ends. The CDR3 runs 15 residues.

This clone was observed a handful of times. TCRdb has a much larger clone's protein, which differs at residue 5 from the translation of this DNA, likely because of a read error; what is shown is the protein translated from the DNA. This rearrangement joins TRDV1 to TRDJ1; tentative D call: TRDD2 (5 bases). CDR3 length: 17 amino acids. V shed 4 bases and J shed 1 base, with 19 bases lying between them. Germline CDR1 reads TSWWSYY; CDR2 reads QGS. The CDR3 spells CALGGLYDLLFTDKLIF. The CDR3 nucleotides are TGTGCTCTTGGGGGACTCTACGACCTACTGTTCACCGATAAACTCATCTTT.